Below are 31 T cell receptor beta chains sequenced from a single sample in a study of blood T cell repertoires in COVID-19. The method was immunoSEQ multiplex PCR; TCRdb's version includes in-frame clones alone and lacks a portion of them. This table holds approximately 150,000 clones, 80% found once. Sequencing was done on a sample of peripheral blood. These receptors were taken from a man between 65 and 79 years old who had recovered from COVID-19.

The CDR3 DNA reads TGTGCCAGCAGTCCCCGGGGTCCGGGGTACACAGATACGCAGTATTTT. Translation gives CASSPRGPGYTDTQYF. This chain joins TRBV27 and TRBJ2-3, with D tentatively TRBD2 (5 bases). This CDR3 comprises 16 residues. Germline values: CDR1 MNHEY, CDR2 SMNVEV (reference sequence). Trimming pared 5 bases from V and 2 bases from J, leaving 17 bases between.

This rearrangement joins TRBV9 to TRBJ2-6, with a weak D call TRBD1 (6 bases). Germline lookup yields CDR1 SGDLS and CDR2 YYNGEE. The CDR3 sequence is 17 residues long. The germline V and J ends were trimmed by 1 base and 0 bases, with 11 bases remaining between them. The CDR3 spells CASSVSQGSSGANVLTF. CDR3 nucleotide sequence: TGTGCCAGCAGCGTATCGCAGGGGAGCTCTGGGGCCAACGTCCTGACTTTC.

This rearrangement joins TRBV5-5 to TRBJ2-1; 9 nucleotides align to TRBD2. J was trimmed by 2 bases and V by 7 bases; bases with no gene match: 4. The CDR3 is 14 residues long. The V gene's germline CDR1 is SGHKS and CDR2 YYEKEE (reference sequence). CDR3 residues: CASFRGGAYNEQFF. DNA of the CDR3: TGTGCCAGCTTTCGCGGGGGGGCCTACAATGAGCAGTTCTTC.

This clone was observed once. J is TRBJ2-1 and V is TRBV19; tentatively, D is TRBD2 (6 bases). Trimming pared 1 base from V and 3 bases from J, leaving 13 bases between. The CDR3 has 16 amino acids. Per germline, CDR1 LNHDA and CDR2 SQIVND (reference sequence). CDR3 sequence: CASSIGGGRDYNEQFF. CDR3 in DNA: TGTGCCAGTAGTATAGGTGGCGGGCGGGACTACAATGAGCAGTTCTTC. The variable domain in full, completed from reference TRBV19 and TRBJ2-1, reads DGGITQSPKYLFRKEGQNVTLSCEQNLNHDAMYWYRQDPGQGLRLIYYSQIVNDFQKGDIAEGYSVSREKKESFPLTVTSAQKNPTAFYLCASSIGGGRDYNEQFFGPGTRLTVL.

The chain joins TRBV27 to TRBJ2-7, with 8 bases that match TRBD1. Germline V lookup: CDR1 MNHEY, CDR2 SMNVEV (reference sequence). The ends lost 5 bases at V and 0 bases at J; junction bases unmatched: 6. The CDR3 sequence is 15 residues long. This CDR3 reads CASSTWTGSSYEQYF. The DNA of the CDR3 is TGTGCCAGCAGTACCTGGACAGGGAGCTCCTACGAGCAGTACTTC.

This clone was seen once. One end of the junction fails to match germline, which may point to a read error. The chain carries TRBV15 and TRBJ2-7; D gene uncertain. The CDR3 loop spans 11 amino acids. Germline loops: CDR1 LNHNV, CDR2 YYDKDF (reference sequence). The chain's CDR3 is CATSRGDLSIF. CDR3 coding DNA: TGTGCCACCAGCAGGGGCGATTTGTCGATATTC.

The gene calls are TRBV11-2 and TRBJ2-7, with TRBD2 matching over 12 bases. Germline trimming cut 2 bases from V and 1 base from J; bases unmatched to any gene: 3. Germline V gives CDR1 SGHAT, CDR2 FQNNGV. The CDR3 is 16 residues long. CDR3 DNA sequence: TGTGCCAGCAGCTTATGGGGGACTAGCGGGTCCTACGAGCAGTACTTC. This translates into CASSLWGTSGSYEQYF.

This chain uses TRBV4-2 with TRBJ2-7; 7 positions match TRBD2. The germline gives CDR1 LGHNA, CDR2 YNFKEQ. The junction had 8 bases not matched to a gene; V was cut back by 0 bases and J by 0 bases. This CDR3 has 17 residues. CDR3 coding DNA: TGTGCCAGCAGCCAAGATTTGGGGGGGATCAGCTCCTACGAGCAGTACTTC. It codes for CASSQDLGGISSYEQYF.

The chain uses TRBV30 and TRBJ1-2; 7 positions agree with TRBD1. Germline CDR1 GTSNPN, CDR2 SVGIG (reference sequence). Trimming took 1 base from V and 3 from J; bases not matched to a gene: 11. This CDR3 comprises 16 residues. In nucleotides, the CDR3 is TGTGCCTGGAGTGAGAACAGGGGCGAAGTGTACTATGGCTACACCTTC. Its protein is CAWSENRGEVYYGYTF. The full variable domain, rest sourced from reference TRBV30 and TRBJ1-2, is SQTIHQWPATLVQPVGSPLSLECTVEGTSNPNLYWYRQAAGRGLQLLFYSVGIGQISSEVPQNLSASRPQDRQFILSSKKLLLSDSGFYLCAWSENRGEVYYGYTFGSGTRLTVV.

The gene calls are TRBV27 and TRBJ2-5; 8 positions match TRBD1. The germline V gene has CDR1 MNHEY and CDR2 SMNVEV (reference sequence). Losses at the gene ends were 6 bases for V and 2 bases for J; bases not matched to a gene: 5. The CDR3 totals 14 residues. CDR3 sequence reads: CASSDRGPQETQYF. The DNA for the CDR3 is TGTGCCAGCAGCGACAGGGGCCCTCAAGAGACCCAGTACTTC.

The chain combines TRBV18 with TRBJ1-4; the match to TRBD1 covers 9 bases. The CDR3 sequence is 15 residues long. CDR1 and CDR2 from the germline V gene are KGHSH and LQKENI. V was clipped by 0 bases and J by 7 bases; unmatched bases: 3. CDR3 nucleotide sequence: TGTGCCAGCTCACCACCGGGACAGGGCGGTGAAAAACTGTTTTTT. As protein: CASSPPGQGGEKLFF.

The chain is built from TRBV5-5 and TRBJ2-3; D may be TRBD2 (6 bases). Germline lookup yields CDR1 SGHKS and CDR2 YYEKEE (reference sequence). This CDR3 is built from 15 residues. The germline V and J ends were trimmed by 3 bases and 6 bases, with 17 bases remaining between them. The DNA for the CDR3 is TGTGCCAGCAGCTGGATAGGAGGGGAAGGGGATACGCAGTATTTT. Protein product: CASSWIGGEGDTQYF.

The CDR3 sequence: CSVAGGPREQYF. CDR3 in DNA: TGCAGCGTTGCGGGAGGGCCTCGCGAGCAGTACTTC. J is TRBJ2-7 and V is TRBV29-1; TRBD2 matches at 8 bases. Germline CDR1 and CDR2: SQVTM and ANQGSEA. The CDR3 runs to 12 residues. The V segment lost 4 bases and the J segment 6 bases; nucleotides outside the gene matches: 5.

The chain carries TRBV6-5 and TRBJ2-7; TRBD1 matches 8 bases. CDR1 is MNHEY and CDR2 is SVGAGI in the germline V gene. The ends lost 6 bases at V and 4 bases at J; junction bases unmatched: 11. This CDR3 has 15 residues. The CDR3 spells CASRAGQGEKYEQYF. DNA for the CDR3: TGTGCCAGCAGGGCTGGACAGGGCGAAAAATACGAGCAGTACTTC.

This sequence joins TRBV19 and TRBJ2-1; 7 nucleotides agree with TRBD1. Germline V lookup: CDR1 LNHDA, CDR2 SQIVND (reference sequence). V was clipped by 2 bases and J by 7 bases; unmatched bases: 11. CDR3 length: 16 amino acids. The CDR3 spells CASSISTGALGNEQFF. CDR3 DNA sequence: TGTGCCAGTAGTATATCCACAGGGGCTCTGGGGAATGAGCAGTTCTTC.

The rearrangement uses TRBV5-1 and TRBJ1-1; possibly TRBD1 for D (6 bases). This CDR3 has 14 residues. Germline V gives CDR1 SGHRS, CDR2 YFSETQ. Trimming shortened V by 4 bases and J by 0 bases, and 10 bases separated the two germline ends. The CDR3 nucleotides are TGCGCCAGCAGCCAGGACAGATTGAACACTGAAGCTTTCTTT. Its protein product is CASSQDRLNTEAFF. The full variable domain, with the rest looked up from reference TRBV5-1 and TRBJ1-1, is KAGVTQTPRYLIKTRGQQVTLSCSPISGHRSVSWYQQTPGQGLQFLFEYFSETQRNKGNFPGRFSGRQFSNSRSEMNVSTLELGDSALYLCASSQDRLNTEAFFGQGTRLTVV.

The V and J genes are TRBV12-3 or TRBV12-4 and TRBJ2-3, with D hard to call. The CDR3 has 13 residues. V was trimmed by 10 bases and J by 0 bases, leaving 11 bases between them. The chain's CDR3 is CATQVRSTDTQYF. CDR3 nucleotides: TGTGCCACCCAGGTCCGTAGCACAGATACGCAGTATTTT.

V and J are TRBV18 and TRBJ2-7; TRBD1 aligns across 7 bases. From germline, CDR1 is KGHSH and CDR2 LQKENI. V was pared by 6 bases and J by 2 bases, with 10 bases of the junction left unmatched. The CDR3 length is 15 residues. CDR3 sequence reads: CASSQGQASTYEQYF. In nucleotides, the CDR3 is TGTGCCAGCTCCCAAGGACAGGCCAGTACCTACGAGCAGTACTTC.

The chain links TRBV24-1 to TRBJ2-3, with D unresolved. The germline V gene encodes CDR1 KGHDR and CDR2 SFDVKD. This CDR3 contains 13 residues. V lost 7 bases, J lost 0 bases, and 7 bases lay in between. The CDR3 DNA reads as TGTGCCACCAGGGGCAGTAGCACAGATACGCAGTATTTT. Its translation: CATRGSSTDTQYF.

This clone came up a few times. The rearrangement joins TRBV6-6 to TRBJ2-7; D is unclear. Germline CDR1 is MNHNY and CDR2 is SVGAGI (reference sequence). V was cut by 2 bases and J by 0 bases, with 8 bases left in between. The CDR3 runs 14 residues. The CDR3 DNA is TGTGCCAGCAGTTACACGTTCAGCTCCTACGAGCAGTACTTC. Its translation: CASSYTFSSYEQYF.

The genes are TRBV11-2 and TRBJ1-2; a possible D gene is TRBD1 (6 bases). The V end lost 5 bases, the J end lost 4 bases, and 14 bases lay between the germline ends. CDR1 is SGHAT, CDR2 FQNNGV, per germline. There are 14 residues in the CDR3. The CDR3 loop reads CASSQRGNLYGYTF. The CDR3 DNA follows: TGTGCCAGCAGCCAGAGGGGGAACCTCTATGGCTACACCTTC.

V and J are TRBV19 and TRBJ2-2; a possible D gene is TRBD2 (6 bases). Per the germline V gene, CDR1 is LNHDA and CDR2 is SQIVND (reference sequence). The CDR3 covers 17 residues. V lost 7 bases and J lost 4, with 22 bases in between. The CDR3 sequence: CASIENSGGRTTGELFF. For the CDR3, the DNA is TGTGCCAGTATAGAGAATAGCGGAGGCAGAACCACCGGGGAGCTGTTTTTT.

The chain couples TRBV15 to TRBJ2-2, with a tentative D call TRBD1 (6 bases). CDR3 length equals 14 residues. Germline V gives CDR1 LNHNV, CDR2 YYDKDF (reference sequence). V was pared by 1 base and J by 6 bases, with 9 bases between. The CDR3 is CATSRGQGSGELFF. CDR3 DNA: TGTGCCACCAGCAGAGGTCAGGGGTCCGGGGAGCTGTTTTTT.

This chain connects TRBV7-2 to TRBJ1-2; TRBD1 aligns across 10 bases. J was trimmed by 8 bases and V by 4 bases; bases with no gene match: 10. The CDR3 is 15 amino acids. CDR1 is SGHTA, CDR2 FQGNSA, per germline. The CDR3 is CASSSPLTGGYGYTF. DNA of the CDR3: TGTGCCAGCAGCTCTCCCTTGACAGGGGGCTACGGCTACACCTTC.

This chain links TRBV7-2 with TRBJ2-7; perhaps TRBD2 as D (6 bases). V was trimmed by 1 base and J by 5 bases, leaving 15 bases between them. The CDR3 runs 15 residues. The germline V gene has CDR1 SGHTA and CDR2 FQGNSA. This chain's CDR3 is CASSLGGTAPNEQYF. The CDR3 DNA is TGTGCCAGCAGCTTAGGCGGGACGGCACCCAACGAGCAGTACTTC. Filled out from reference TRBV7-2 and TRBJ2-7, the complete variable domain reads GAGVSQSPSNKVTEKGKDVELRCDPISGHTALYWYRQSLGQGLEFLIYFQGNSAPDKSGLPSDRFSAERTGGSVSTLTIQRTQQEDSAVYLCASSLGGTAPNEQYFGPGTRLTVT.

This chain joins TRBV10-3 and TRBJ1-1, with D possibly being TRBD1 (5 bases). Germline loops: CDR1 ENHRY, CDR2 SYGVKD. V gave up 6 bases and J gave up 1 base, with 9 bases separating them. This CDR3 spans 13 amino acids. The CDR3 protein is CAIRVDRNTEAFF. The CDR3 nucleotides are TGTGCCATCAGGGTCGACAGGAACACTGAAGCTTTCTTT.

This rearrangement joins TRBV2 to TRBJ2-3, with TRBD2 matching 13 bases. CDR3 length: 15 residues. CDR1 is SNHLY, CDR2 FYNNEI, per germline. V was pared by 6 bases and J by 4 bases, with 4 bases of the junction left unmatched. The CDR3 bases are TGTGCCAGCAGGCGGACTAGCGGGAGTCCAGATACGCAGTATTTT. Protein product: CASRRTSGSPDTQYF.

This clone has more than one count but fewer than ten. The genes are TRBV9 and TRBJ2-1; 12 nucleotides match TRBD2. The germline V gene has CDR1 SGDLS and CDR2 YYNGEE. The length of the CDR3 is 15 residues. With 3 bases clipped from V and 9 bases from J, the junction kept 7 bases outside the gene matches. For the CDR3, the DNA is TGTGCCAGCAGCGCGACTAGCGGGAGAGGGTTTGAGCAGTTCTTC. Translation gives CASSATSGRGFEQFF.

This chain connects TRBV5-4 to TRBJ2-5; D possibly corresponds to TRBD2 (7 bases). The CDR3 covers 13 residues. Deletions cut 4 bases from V and 3 bases from J, with 10 bases between. Germline V gene sequence: CDR1 SGHNT, CDR2 YYREEE (reference sequence). DNA of the CDR3: TGTGCCAGCAGCGGGAGGGGGGAAGAGACCCAGTACTTC. It yields the protein CASSGRGEETQYF.

The rearrangement joins TRBV19 to TRBJ2-1, with TRBD1 matching over 12 bases. Trimming cost V 8 bases and J 7 bases; bases outside gene matches: 6. The length of the CDR3 is 14 residues. Germline V gives CDR1 LNHDA, CDR2 SQIVND (reference sequence). As DNA, the CDR3 is TGTGCCAGTGGGGGACAGGGGGCGCTGAATGAGCAGTTCTTC. Translated: CASGGQGALNEQFF.

This clone turned up a few times. The gene calls are TRBV5-4 and TRBJ2-7; 8 nucleotides agree with TRBD1. Germline V lookup: CDR1 SGHNT, CDR2 YYREEE (reference sequence). The V and J ends lost 3 bases and 3 bases, in that order; junction bases with no gene match: 2. The CDR3 runs 13 residues. CDR3 residues: CASSSGQGYEQYF. In DNA, the CDR3 is TGTGCCAGCAGCTCAGGACAGGGCTACGAGCAGTACTTC.